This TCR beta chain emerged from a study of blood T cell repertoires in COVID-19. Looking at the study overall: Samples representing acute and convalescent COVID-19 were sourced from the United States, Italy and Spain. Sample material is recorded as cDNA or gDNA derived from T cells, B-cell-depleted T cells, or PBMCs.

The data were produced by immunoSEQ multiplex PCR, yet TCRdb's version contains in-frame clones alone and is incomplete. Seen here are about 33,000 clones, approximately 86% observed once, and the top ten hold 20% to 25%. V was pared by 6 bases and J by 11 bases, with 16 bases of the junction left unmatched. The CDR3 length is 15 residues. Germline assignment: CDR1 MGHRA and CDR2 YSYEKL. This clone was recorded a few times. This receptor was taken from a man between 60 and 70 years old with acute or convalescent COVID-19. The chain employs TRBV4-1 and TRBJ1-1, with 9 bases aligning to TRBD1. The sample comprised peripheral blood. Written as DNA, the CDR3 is TGCGCCAGCAGAACCTACTCCGGGACAGGGAGAGAGGCTTTCTTT. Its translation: CASRTYSGTGREAFF.